This T cell receptor (beta chain) was captured by sequencing in a study of blood T cell repertoires in COVID-19. Turning to the study itself: Some COVID-19 samples were acute and others convalescent; all came from the United States, Italy and Spain. Sample material is recorded as cDNA or gDNA derived from T cells, B-cell-depleted T cells, or PBMCs.

Sequencing was performed with immunoSEQ multiplex PCR; in TCRdb, only in-frame clones are kept and a portion is missing. Among approximately 400,000 clones listed, about 90% were seen once. Those enrolled, adults aged 18 to 89 years, came from roughly 22 US areas. Germline CDR1 and CDR2: LGHNA and YSLEER. This CDR3 comprises 14 residues. Trimming removed 4 bases at V and 3 bases at J, with 7 bases between. The source is a man aged 30-40 years who had recovered from COVID-19. This rearrangement joins TRBV4-3 to TRBJ1-6; maybe TRBD1 (5 bases). Sequencing was carried out using PBMCs or T cells enriched from blood (not recorded which). The CDR3 loop reads CASSLGGYNSPLHF. CDR3 bases: TGCGCCAGCAGCCTGGGGGGCTATAATTCACCCCTCCACTTT.